What follows are 18 T cell receptor beta chains derived from one specimen sequenced in a study of T cell responses to AZD1222 COVID-19 vaccine. This table comes from immunoSEQ multiplex PCR, and its TCRdb copy is limited to in-frame clones, with some not included. The profile shows tens of thousands of clones, roughly nine tenths of them singletons. The sequenced sample was peripheral blood, obtained 28 days after the second AZD1222 dose. The receptor set was obtained from an adult who received the AZD1222 COVID-19 vaccine.

The J gene is TRBJ2-5, the V gene TRBV6-5, with 12 bases matching TRBD1. The germline V gene has CDR1 MNHEY and CDR2 SVGAGI. The CDR3 is 15 residues long. Trimming cost V 11 bases and J 5 bases; bases outside gene matches: 12. Here the CDR3 DNA reads TGTGCCGACAGCCCGGGACAGGGGGCTGAGGAGACCCAGTACTTC. Amino acid sequence: CADSPGQGAEETQYF.

The genes are TRBV9 and TRBJ2-5, with D maybe TRBD1 (5 bases). Germline V gives CDR1 SGDLS, CDR2 YYNGEE. Between the trimmed V and J ends, which lost 4 bases and 1 base, there was a span of 11 bases. CDR3 length: 14 residues. The CDR3 sequence is CASSSTQGQETQYF. DNA for the CDR3: TGTGCCAGCAGCTCTACCCAGGGCCAAGAGACCCAGTACTTC.

The chain carries TRBV6-5 and TRBJ2-1; D unresolved. V lost 6 bases to trimming and J lost 10 bases, with 19 bases between them. This CDR3 has 14 residues. The V gene's germline CDR1 is MNHEY and CDR2 SVGAGI. CDR3 residues: CASSHPSVLSEQFF. CDR3 bases: TGTGCCAGCAGCCACCCCTCGGTACTTTCGGAGCAGTTCTTC.

This clone has just one count. The genes are TRBV11-1 and TRBJ2-2; 10 bases match TRBD1. After removal of 2 bases from V and 12 bases from J, the junction contained 3 bases not matched to a gene. CDR3 length: 13 residues. CDR1 is SGHAT, CDR2 FQDESV, per germline (reference sequence). CDR3 region: CASSLRTGGKLFF. DNA for the CDR3: TGTGCCAGCAGCTTACGGACAGGGGGAAAGCTGTTTTTT.

The chain employs TRBV5-6 and TRBJ2-5; D unclear. Germline V gives CDR1 SGHDT, CDR2 YYEEEE. The CDR3 contains 14 residues. V lost 2 bases and J lost 4, with 12 bases in between. The CDR3 sequence is CASSLGPGRETQYF. The CDR3, as DNA: TGTGCCAGCAGCTTAGGACCAGGTCGAGAGACCCAGTACTTC. Drawing the rest from reference TRBV5-6 and TRBJ2-5, the complete variable domain is DAGVTQSPTHLIKTRGQQVTLRCSPKSGHDTVSWYQQALGQGPQFIFQYYEEEERQRGNFPDRFSGHQFPNYSSELNVNALLLGDSALYLCASSLGPGRETQYFGPGTRLLVL.

The chain couples TRBV5-1 to TRBJ1-1; no reliable D call. The germline V and J ends were trimmed by 2 bases and 1 base, with 12 bases remaining between them. The CDR3 is 15 amino acids. Germline V gene sequence: CDR1 SGHRS, CDR2 YFSETQ. CDR3 loop: CASSLDNLKNTEAFF. In DNA form, the CDR3 reads TGCGCCAGCAGCTTAGACAACCTCAAGAACACTGAAGCTTTCTTT.

The V and J genes are TRBV19 and TRBJ2-5, with a possible D match to TRBD2 (6 bases). The V end was cut by 3 bases, the J end by 5 bases, with 7 bases between. The CDR3 sequence is 12 residues long. In germline, CDR1 is LNHDA, CDR2 SQIVND (reference sequence). The CDR3 DNA reads TGTGCCAGTAGTATTCGGGGGGAGACCCAGTACTTC. Its protein product is CASSIRGETQYF. Complete variable domain (other parts from reference TRBV19 and TRBJ2-5): DGGITQSPKYLFRKEGQNVTLSCEQNLNHDAMYWYRQDPGQGLRLIYYSQIVNDFQKGDIAEGYSVSREKKESFPLTVTSAQKNPTAFYLCASSIRGETQYFGPGTRLLVL.

The gene calls are TRBV5-4 and TRBJ1-1, with D hard to call. The germline V and J ends were trimmed by 1 base and 4 bases, with 14 bases remaining between them. The CDR3 spans 15 residues. Germline CDR1 reads SGHNT; CDR2 reads YYREEE (reference sequence). CDR3 amino acids: CASSLIRAPGTEAFF. In DNA form, the CDR3 reads TGTGCCAGCAGCTTGATACGGGCCCCAGGCACTGAAGCTTTCTTT.

The V and J genes are TRBV28 and TRBJ2-7, with D unresolved. The V and J ends lost 6 bases and 4 bases respectively, with 19 bases between them. CDR3 length equals 15 residues. Germline CDR1 reads MDHEN; CDR2 reads SYDVKM. The CDR3 region is CASRSADSPSYEQYF. The CDR3 nucleotides read TGTGCCAGCAGGTCGGCAGATTCTCCGTCTTACGAGCAGTACTTC.

The gene calls are TRBV5-1 and TRBJ2-6; D possibly matches TRBD1 or TRBD2 (5 bases each). The V gene's germline CDR1 is SGHRS and CDR2 YFSETQ. The CDR3 consists of 16 residues. V was shortened by 4 bases and J by 0 bases, with 11 bases between the two germline ends. The CDR3 reads CASSRDGNSGANVLTF. CDR3 nucleotide sequence: TGCGCCAGCAGCAGGGACGGGAACTCTGGGGCCAACGTCCTGACTTTC. The full variable domain, in which reference TRBV5-1 and TRBJ2-6 provide the parts outside the CDR3, is KAGVTQTPRYLIKTRGQQVTLSCSPISGHRSVSWYQQTPGQGLQFLFEYFSETQRNKGNFPGRFSGRQFSNSRSEMNVSTLELGDSALYLCASSRDGNSGANVLTFGAGSRLTVL.

The chain couples TRBV9 to TRBJ2-4; 7 nucleotides align to TRBD2. With V trimmed by 0 bases and J by 0 bases, 6 bases remained unmatched. Germline V gene lookup returns CDR1 SGDLS and CDR2 YYNGEE. The CDR3 runs 17 residues. Written as DNA, the CDR3 is TGTGCCAGCAGCGTAGGGGAGGGGCATCTAGCCAAAAACATTCAGTACTTC. This translates into CASSVGEGHLAKNIQYF.

The chain recombines TRBV7-3 with TRBJ1-1; unclear D gene. The length of the CDR3 is 14 residues. Germline-derived CDR1 and CDR2 are SGHTA and FQGTGA. Between the trimmed V and J ends, which lost 3 bases and 9 bases, there was a span of 17 bases. DNA for the CDR3: TGTGCCAGCAGCTTCTTCCCGGGTGACACCAAAGCTTTCTTT. Its translation: CASSFFPGDTKAFF.

J is TRBJ2-2 and V is TRBV9; unclear D gene. The V gene's germline CDR1 is SGDLS and CDR2 YYNGEE. The V end lost 0 bases, the J end lost 8 bases, and 5 bases lay between the germline ends. The CDR3 is made up of 12 amino acids. CDR3 in amino acids: CASSVVTGELFF. The CDR3 DNA reads TGTGCCAGCAGCGTAGTCACGGGGGAGCTGTTTTTT.

The V gene is TRBV5-6, the J gene TRBJ2-3, with 9 nucleotides matching TRBD2. Losses at the gene ends were 5 bases for V and 7 bases for J; bases not matched to a gene: 8. The CDR3 is 14 residues long. CDR1 and CDR2 (germline): SGHDT, YYEEEE. CDR3 protein: CASSTGLALHTQYF. In DNA form, the CDR3 reads TGTGCCAGCAGTACGGGACTAGCTTTACATACGCAGTATTTT.

This chain uses TRBV5-1 with TRBJ2-3; maybe TRBD2 (7 bases). The germline gives CDR1 SGHRS, CDR2 YFSETQ. Deletions cut 8 bases from V and 0 bases from J, with 16 bases between. The CDR3 is made up of 15 amino acids. DNA for the CDR3: TGCGCCAGTAATCGGGGGGCGGTGAGCACAGATACGCAGTATTTT. This translates into CASNRGAVSTDTQYF.

The chain combines TRBV7-2 with TRBJ2-1, with D tentatively TRBD1 or TRBD2 (6 bases each). Germline CDR1 is SGHTA and CDR2 is FQGNSA. This CDR3 comprises 15 residues. V shed 5 bases and J shed 3 bases, with 14 bases lying between them. This chain's CDR3 is CASSATGANYNEQFF. CDR3 DNA sequence: TGTGCCAGCAGCGCCACGGGGGCTAACTACAATGAGCAGTTCTTC.

This chain uses TRBV7-6 with TRBJ1-5, with D possibly matching TRBD1 (6 bases). Trimming removed 4 bases at V and 3 bases at J, with 13 bases between. This CDR3 spans 15 amino acids. Germline-derived CDR1 and CDR2 are SGHVS and FNYEAQ. Written as DNA, the CDR3 is TGTGCCAGCAGCTCCCAGACAGGAATCAATCAGCCCCAGCATTTT. It is translated as CASSSQTGINQPQHF. Based on the CDR3 plus reference TRBV7-6 and TRBJ1-5, the full variable domain is GAGVSQSPRYKVTKRGQDVALRCDPISGHVSLYWYRQALGQGPEFLTYFNYEAQQDKSGLPNDRFSAERPEGSISTLTIQRTEQRDSAMYRCASSSQTGINQPQHFGDGTRLSIL.

This chain links TRBV15 with TRBJ1-5, with TRBD1 identical over 8 bases. This CDR3 is 13 amino acids long. J lost 6 bases, V lost 4 bases, and 2 bases had no gene match. Germline V CDR1 and CDR2: LNHNV, YYDKDF (reference sequence). The CDR3 is CATSNRGFQPQHF. The CDR3 coding sequence is TGTGCCACCAGCAACAGGGGGTTTCAGCCCCAGCATTTT.